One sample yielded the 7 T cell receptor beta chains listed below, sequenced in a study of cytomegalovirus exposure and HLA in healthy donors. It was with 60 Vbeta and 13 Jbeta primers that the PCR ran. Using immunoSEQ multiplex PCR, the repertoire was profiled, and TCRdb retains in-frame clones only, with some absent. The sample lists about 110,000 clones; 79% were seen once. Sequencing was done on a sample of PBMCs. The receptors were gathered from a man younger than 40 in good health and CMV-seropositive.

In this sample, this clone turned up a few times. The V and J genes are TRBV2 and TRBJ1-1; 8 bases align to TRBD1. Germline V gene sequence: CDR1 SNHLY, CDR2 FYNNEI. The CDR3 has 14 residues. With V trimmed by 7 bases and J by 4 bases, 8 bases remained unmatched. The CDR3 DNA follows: TGTGCCAGCATACAGGGGGAGAGGAGCACTGAAGCTTTCTTT. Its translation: CASIQGERSTEAFF.

The CDR3 is CASSIAAGLDGYTF. The CDR3 region has the DNA TGTGCCAGTAGTATAGCAGCGGGACTCGATGGCTACACCTTC. The genes are TRBV19 and TRBJ1-2; TRBD1 is a possible D gene (5 bases). The CDR3 consists of 14 residues. Germline V lookup: CDR1 LNHDA, CDR2 SQIVND (reference sequence). The V end lost 1 base, the J end lost 6 bases, and 12 bases lay between the germline ends.

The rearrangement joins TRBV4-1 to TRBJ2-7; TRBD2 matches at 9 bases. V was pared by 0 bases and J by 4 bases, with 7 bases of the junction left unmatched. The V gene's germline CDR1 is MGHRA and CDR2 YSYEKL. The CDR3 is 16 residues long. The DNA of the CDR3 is TGCGCCAGCAGCCAAGATCTCGGCGGGGGGGCATACGAGCAGTACTTC. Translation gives CASSQDLGGGAYEQYF.

The DNA for the CDR3 is TGTGCCAGCAGCCAAGGGACAGGGGGCAGTGGCTACACCTTC. Translated, it gives CASSQGTGGSGYTF. The V and J genes are TRBV14 and TRBJ1-2, with 11 nucleotides matching TRBD1. Germline lookup yields CDR1 SGHDN and CDR2 FVKESK. Trimming at V came to 1 base and at J to 7 bases, leaving 2 bases not matched to a gene. This CDR3 contains 14 residues.

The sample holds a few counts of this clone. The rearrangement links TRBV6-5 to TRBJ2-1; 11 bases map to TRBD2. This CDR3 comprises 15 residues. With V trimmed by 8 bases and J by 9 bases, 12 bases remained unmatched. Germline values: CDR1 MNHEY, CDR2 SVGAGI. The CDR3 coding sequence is TGTGCCAGCTGGAGGGCTAGCGGGGGGTATGGTGAGCAGTTCTTC. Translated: CASWRASGGYGEQFF.

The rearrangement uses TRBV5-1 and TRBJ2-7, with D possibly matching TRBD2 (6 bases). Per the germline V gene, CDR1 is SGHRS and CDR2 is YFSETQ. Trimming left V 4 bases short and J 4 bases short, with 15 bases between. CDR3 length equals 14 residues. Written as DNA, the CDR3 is TGCGCCAGCAGCCCGCGACTAGAAGGGTACGAGCAGTACTTC. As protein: CASSPRLEGYEQYF.

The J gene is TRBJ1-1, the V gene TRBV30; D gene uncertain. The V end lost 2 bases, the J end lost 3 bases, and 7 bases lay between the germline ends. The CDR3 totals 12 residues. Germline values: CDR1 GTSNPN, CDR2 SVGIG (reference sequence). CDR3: CAWSPADTEAFF. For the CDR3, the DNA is TGTGCCTGGAGTCCGGCGGACACTGAAGCTTTCTTT. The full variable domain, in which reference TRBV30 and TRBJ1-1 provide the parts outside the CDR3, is SQTIHQWPATLVQPVGSPLSLECTVEGTSNPNLYWYRQAAGRGLQLLFYSVGIGQISSEVPQNLSASRPQDRQFILSSKKLLLSDSGFYLCAWSPADTEAFFGQGTRLTVV.